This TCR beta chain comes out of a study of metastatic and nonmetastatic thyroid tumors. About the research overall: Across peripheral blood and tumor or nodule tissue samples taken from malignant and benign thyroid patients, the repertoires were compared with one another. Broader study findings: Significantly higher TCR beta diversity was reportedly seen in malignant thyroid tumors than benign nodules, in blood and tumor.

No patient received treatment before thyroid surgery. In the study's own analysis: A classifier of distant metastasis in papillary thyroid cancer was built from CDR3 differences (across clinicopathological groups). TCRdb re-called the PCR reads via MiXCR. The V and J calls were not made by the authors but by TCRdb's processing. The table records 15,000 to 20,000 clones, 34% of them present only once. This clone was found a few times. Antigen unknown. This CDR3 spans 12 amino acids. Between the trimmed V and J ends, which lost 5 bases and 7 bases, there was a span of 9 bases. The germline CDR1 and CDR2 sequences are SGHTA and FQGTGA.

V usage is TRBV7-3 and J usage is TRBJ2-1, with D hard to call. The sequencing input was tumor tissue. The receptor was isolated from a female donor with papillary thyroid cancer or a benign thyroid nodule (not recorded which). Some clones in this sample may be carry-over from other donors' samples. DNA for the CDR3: TGTGCCAGCAGCCCCGGTCATAATGAGCAGTTCTTC. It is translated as CASSPGHNEQFF.